This T cell receptor (beta chain) originates from a study of T cells in Graves' hyperthyroidism and ophthalmopathy (dated by TCRdb to the late 2010s). Broadly, across the study: Peripheral blood was collected at initial diagnosis, before any treatment. TCR V-J signatures able to tell the groups apart were searched for in a discovery cohort of about a hundred patients, of whom more than 40 had Graves' ophthalmopathy and 55 to 60 had stable Graves' hyperthyroidism. Prospective prediction of ophthalmopathy was tested in an independent validation cohort consisting of 18 hyperthyroidism patients and around 17 patients who later progressed to ophthalmopathy. The roughly 94 discovery patients were randomly divided into training and test sets at a 7:3 ratio. The study also compared thyroid tissue and blood T-cell repertoires from a handful of Graves' hyperthyroidism patients. Once sampling was done, hyperthyroidism patients were given methimazole at a starting dose of 30 mg daily, whereas ophthalmopathy patients were given high-dose intravenous methylprednisolone. The paper reports TCR Vbeta CDR3 sequencing of fewer than 150 peripheral blood samples: around 45 ophthalmopathy, over 70 hyperthyroidism and 17 progressor patients.

Amplification of TCR beta CDR3 regions was carried out from RNA transcripts. A first-round RT-PCR of the TCR CDR3 used the HTBI primer set with the Qiagen OneStep RT-PCR kit. The libraries were constructed in a second round of multiplex PCR and then size-selected and purified. Paired-end sequencing of the libraries was performed with 100 bp reads on an Illumina HiSeq2000. The study's processing was this. SOAPnuke was used to process the raw data, throwing out any read that contained adapters or uncalled bases, had a mean Phred below 15, or lacked an exact constant-primer or identifier match. High-quality paired reads were merged with COPE v1.2.5, and unique nucleotide sequences were defined as clonotypes. Clonotypes were aligned to IMGT TRBV, TRBD and TRBJ reference segments using MiTCR v1.1. The analysis included only V-J combinations with a frequency above 0.0001, which together covered approximately 99% of the repertoires. The TCS score was defined as F50 (clonal expansion) divided by E x V (chaos), with BLOSUM62-based TCRdist calculated between CDR3 peptides within each V-J. Welch's t-statistics and random forest reduced some 510 V-J features to 13, which were used in a naive Bayes classifier (R e1071). TCRdb passed the public sequencing reads through fastp at Q25 and MiXCR, retaining productive beta sequences. CDR3 protein duplicates are merged, each entry listing the most common genes and DNA. The V and J calls shown here were made by TCRdb, not taken from the authors' results. The sample records fewer than 850,000 distinct CDR3 sequences, around 16% of which are singletons. The top ten constitute roughly 15% of the sample.

Points the paper makes about the study in general: During validation, the model predicted progression to ophthalmopathy a median of around 7 months ahead of onset, with approximately 71% sensitivity and around 73% specificity. In cross-validation, a model built on a 13 V-J signature told ophthalmopathy apart from stable hyperthyroidism with under 90% sensitivity and about 81% specificity, and in testing the same model reached 80%/75%. Most expanded thyroid clonotypes (frequency above 0.001) were also found in blood, which suggests that blood repertoires may mirror thyroid immune responses. Sample size was not statistically predetermined, and investigators were not blinded to group allocation.

As encoded in the germline V gene, CDR1 is SGHTA while CDR2 is FQGNSA. V is cut back by 4 bases and J by 4 bases, with 8 bases in the junction unmatched. The CDR3 contains 15 residues, cysteine and phenylalanine counted. Solely the CDR3 DNA is kept, with 45 bases framed from the first base. Notes on this clonotype: Its antigen is not yet known. Nothing much larger sits one base from this clone, and base qualities are not available.

Stable Graves' hyperthyroidism was defined as no progression to ophthalmopathy during 18 months of follow-up. Hyperthyroidism patients were aged 18 to 65 years and newly diagnosed, with disease duration of less than 2 months. Exclusion was applied to patients with uncontrolled infections, other autoimmune diseases, pregnancy or lactation. Clinical symptoms, serum thyroxine and TRAb, thyroid ultrasound, and orbital computed tomography formed the basis for the diagnoses. PBMCs were separated from 10 ml of fresh peripheral blood using Ficoll-Paque density gradient centrifugation. Total RNA was extracted using Trizol reagent, and RNA quality was assessed on an Agilent 2100 Bioanalyzer.

Sequences were obtained from blood. This sequence was found in a man in his forties or fifties with Graves' hyperthyroidism. This sequence uses TRBV7-2 and TRBJ2-7; 9 junctional bases match TRBD2. The DNA is TGTGCCAGCAGCTACCCAGCGGGAGGTGGGTACGAGCAGTACTTC. Its protein is CASSYPAGGGYEQYF.